This record covers a single T cell receptor (beta chain). The data were obtained in a study of T cells after yellow fever vaccination. Per germline, CDR1 SGHTA and CDR2 FQGNSA. The CDR3 is 13 residues long. Trimming removed 3 bases at V and 7 bases at J, with 11 bases between. TCRdb re-called the 5' RACE reads through MiXCR, storing one row per CDR3 protein. The data show about 360,000 distinct CDR3 sequences, 6% to 8% seen once. Sequenced here: PBMCs, sampled 5 days after the yellow fever booster vaccination. This chain uses TRBV7-2 with TRBJ2-3; tentatively, D is TRBD2 (6 bases). This TCR derives from a man younger than 45 who received the YFV17D yellow fever vaccine. The DNA of the CDR3 is TGTGCCAGCAGCTTCCTTAGCGGTAATACGCAGTATTTT. This gives the protein CASSFLSGNTQYF.